These 23 T cell receptor beta chains were all obtained from the same sample, sequenced in a study of prognosis after radiotherapy for stage I lung cancer. CDR3 of TCR beta was amplified from genomic DNA via a two-round multiplex PCR. For every TRBV and TRBJ gene, a specific primer was used in first-round PCR. MiXCR was run by TCRdb on the multiplex PCR reads, yielding one entry per CDR3 protein. The repertoire holds more than 15,000 distinct CDR3 sequences, approximately 15% seen once, with around 41% in the top ten. This specimen was PBMCs, taken before or after stereotactic body radiation therapy (not recorded which). These receptors all come from a donor at least 50 years old with non-small cell lung cancer.

This clonotype was recorded many times. The chain recombines TRBV4-1 with TRBJ2-5, with 10 bases aligning to TRBD1. The germline gives CDR1 MGHRA, CDR2 YSYEKL. The CDR3 is 19 residues long. J gave up 2 bases and V 3 bases, and 15 bases lay outside the gene matches. CDR3 in amino acids: CASSHRIPGDRGRQETQYF. CDR3 DNA sequence: TGCGCCAGCAGCCATCGCATTCCCGGGGACAGGGGCCGACAAGAGACCCAGTACTTC.

This clonotype appeared many times. The rearrangement joins TRBV2 to TRBJ2-5; 7 bases are shared with TRBD1. The CDR3 has 14 residues. After removal of 7 bases from V and 5 bases from J, the junction contained 10 bases not matched to a gene. Germline CDR1 reads SNHLY; CDR2 reads FYNNEI. For the CDR3, the DNA is TGTGCCAGCACGGACAGGCTAAACGGGGAGACCCAGTACTTC. Encoded protein: CASTDRLNGETQYF. Filled out from reference TRBV2 and TRBJ2-5, the complete variable domain reads EPEVTQTPSHQVTQMGQEVILRCVPISNHLYFYWYRQILGQKVEFLVSFYNNEISEKSEIFDDQFSVERPDGSNFTLKIRSTKLEDSAMYFCASTDRLNGETQYFGPGTRLLVL.

The sample holds one count of this clonotype. Since a far larger clone is one base different, this is likely a read error. The chain combines TRBV6-8 with TRBJ2-1, with 10 bases matching TRBD2. CDR1 and CDR2 (germline): MNHGY, SAAAGT. This CDR3 is built from 20 residues. CDR3 loop: CAGSYSAGGPIQIRSNEQFF. The CDR3 DNA reads as TGTGCCGGCAGTTATTCAGCGGGAGGGCCGATCCAAATTCGATCCAATGAGCAGTTCTTC.

This clonotype was seen many times. The chain combines TRBV6-1 with TRBJ2-1, with TRBD2 matching 13 bases. Trimming cost V 6 bases and J 7 bases; bases outside gene matches: 9. Germline V lookup: CDR1 MNHNS, CDR2 SASEGT. The CDR3 is 16 residues long. The CDR3 reads CASRKLAGGPRNEQFF. The CDR3 DNA reads TGTGCCAGCAGGAAACTAGCGGGAGGGCCCAGGAATGAGCAGTTCTTC.

The sample holds many counts of this clonotype. The gene calls are TRBV2 and TRBJ1-1, with D possibly matching TRBD1 (5 bases). This CDR3 region has 14 residues. From germline, CDR1 is SNHLY and CDR2 FYNNEI. The germline V and J ends were trimmed by 6 bases and 3 bases, with 14 bases remaining between them. The CDR3 DNA reads TGTGCCAGCAGCGCCGGGCCGGGGGACACTGAAGCTTTCTTT. Its protein product is CASSAGPGDTEAFF.

The chain links TRBV18 to TRBJ2-4; the D is unclear. The CDR3 contains 15 residues. The germline CDR1 and CDR2 sequences are KGHSH and LQKENI. The germline V and J ends were trimmed by 3 bases and 2 bases, with 11 bases remaining between them. CDR3 region: CASSPAPLTKNIQYF. DNA of the CDR3: TGTGCCAGCTCACCGGCTCCCTTAACCAAAAACATTCAGTACTTC. The full variable domain, completed using reference TRBV18 and TRBJ2-4, is NAGVMQNPRHLVRRRGQEARLRCSPMKGHSHVYWYRQLPEEGLKFMVYLQKENIIDESGMPKERFSAEFPKEGPSILRIQQVVRGDSAAYFCASSPAPLTKNIQYFGAGTRLSVL.

The V and J genes are TRBV5-4 and TRBJ1-1; D is undetermined. The V gene's germline CDR1 is SGHNT and CDR2 YYREEE (reference sequence). The V gene lost 4 bases and the J gene lost 2 bases, with 3 bases spanning the gap. The CDR3 loop spans 11 amino acids. CDR3 amino acids: CASSGNTEAFF. CDR3 nucleotides: TGTGCCAGCAGCGGAAACACTGAAGCTTTCTTT.

Here the CDR3 reads CASSFLTTSGQETQYF. The DNA for the CDR3 is TGTGCCAGCAGCTTCCTTACGACTAGCGGTCAGGAGACCCAGTACTTC. The chain joins TRBV7-2 to TRBJ2-5; 9 bases are shared with TRBD2. CDR3 size: 16 residues. The junction had 10 bases not matched to a gene; V was cut back by 3 bases and J by 5 bases. The germline CDR1 and CDR2 sequences are SGHTA and FQGNSA.

This clonotype was observed many times. This chain's CDR3 is CASSYFKQTDTQYF. CDR3 sequence (DNA): TGTGCCAGCAGTTACTTTAAACAAACAGATACGCAGTATTTT. The V gene is TRBV6-2 or TRBV6-3, the J gene TRBJ2-3; D gene ambiguous. The length of the CDR3 is 14 residues. The germline CDR1 and CDR2 sequences are MNHEY and SVGEGT. The V gene lost 1 base and the J gene lost 3 bases, with 8 bases spanning the gap.

This clonotype was seen many times. The V call is TRBV6-5, the J call TRBJ1-5; no reliable D call. From germline, CDR1 is MNHEY and CDR2 SVGAGI. V was cut by 2 bases and J by 5 bases, with 10 bases left in between. This CDR3 has 14 residues. The CDR3: CASSYTDGDQPQHF. The CDR3 DNA sequence: TGTGCCAGCAGTTACACTGACGGGGATCAGCCCCAGCATTTT.

This chain connects TRBV5-8 to TRBJ2-4; possibly TRBD1 or TRBD2 for D (5 bases each). V was trimmed by 6 bases and J by 8 bases, leaving 15 bases between them. CDR1 is SGHTS, CDR2 YDEGEE, per germline. The CDR3 is made up of 13 amino acids. CDR3 loop: CASIIPGPDIQYF. DNA of the CDR3: TGTGCCAGCATAATTCCGGGGCCTGACATTCAGTACTTC. Based on the CDR3 plus reference TRBV5-8 and TRBJ2-4, the full variable domain is EAGVTQSPTHLIKTRGQQATLRCSPISGHTSVYWYQQALGLGLQFLLWYDEGEERNRGNFPPRFSGRQFPNYSSELNVNALELEDSALYLCASIIPGPDIQYFGAGTRLSVL.

In regard to this clonotype: This is likely an artifact of a read error, given a far larger clone one base away. The gene calls are TRBV7-9 and TRBJ2-1; perhaps TRBD1 as D (5 bases). Trimming pared 5 bases from V and 0 bases from J, leaving 11 bases between. The CDR3 runs to 15 residues. Germline V CDR1 and CDR2: SEHNR, FQNEAQ (reference sequence). The CDR3 loop reads CASSDSFSSYNEQFF. DNA for the CDR3: TGTGCCAGCAGCGACAGTTTCAGCTCCTACAATGAGCAGTTCTTC.

This clonotype was seen many times. The chain links TRBV7-2 to TRBJ2-5; the match to TRBD2 covers 13 bases. This CDR3 has 15 residues. The V gene end was trimmed by 4 bases and the J gene end by 4 bases; junction bases not matched to a gene: 3. The germline V gene encodes CDR1 SGHTA and CDR2 FQGNSA. CDR3 nucleotides: TGTGCCAGCAGCTGGACTAGCGGGGGTTCAGAGACCCAGTACTTC. Encoded protein: CASSWTSGGSETQYF.

This clonotype was seen many times. The chain links TRBV13 to TRBJ2-2; 10 bases map to TRBD2. Per the germline V gene, CDR1 is PRHDT and CDR2 is FYEKMQ (reference sequence). This CDR3 is built from 15 residues. The V gene end was trimmed by 4 bases and the J gene end by 5 bases; junction bases not matched to a gene: 4. CDR3: CASSSGLASTGELFF. The DNA for the CDR3 is TGTGCCAGCAGCTCGGGACTAGCGTCTACCGGGGAGCTGTTTTTT.

In its sample, this clonotype was seen many times. The chain couples TRBV12-3 or TRBV12-4 to TRBJ1-1; D unclear. The CDR3 is made up of 13 amino acids. The germline V and J ends were trimmed by 3 bases and 6 bases, with 11 bases remaining between them. The CDR3 DNA is TGTGCCAGCAGTTTCGGCGGTGAGCCTGAAGCTTTCTTT. As protein: CASSFGGEPEAFF.

This clonotype was seen many times. The rearrangement joins TRBV7-9 to TRBJ1-3; TRBD1 is a possible D gene (5 bases). With 1 base removed from V and 2 bases from J, the gap between germline ends came to 9 bases. The CDR3 is 15 amino acids. Germline CDR1 is SEHNR and CDR2 is FQNEAQ (reference sequence). The CDR3 is CASSLVQGTGNTIYF. DNA for the CDR3: TGTGCCAGCAGCTTAGTGCAGGGAACTGGAAACACCATATATTTT.

This clonotype was counted many times. The chain employs TRBV20-1 and TRBJ2-3; 13 nucleotides line up with TRBD2. V gave up 6 bases and J gave up 10 bases; unmatched junction bases: 7. The CDR3 consists of 13 residues. Germline loops: CDR1 DFQATT, CDR2 SNEGSKA (reference sequence). The CDR3 DNA follows: TGCAGTGCCGCACTAGCGGGAGGGGGGGCGCAGTATTTT. It specifies CSAALAGGGAQYF.

This clonotype was seen repeatedly, ten times or more. The chain is built from TRBV19 and TRBJ2-1; 11 bases align to TRBD2. The CDR3 covers 15 residues. J was trimmed by 9 bases and V by 6 bases; bases with no gene match: 10. The germline V gene has CDR1 LNHDA and CDR2 SQIVND (reference sequence). The DNA of the CDR3 is TGTGCCAGTAGGTTAGCGGGAGGGTTTGGGGCTGAGCAGTTCTTC. It yields the protein CASRLAGGFGAEQFF.

This chain joins TRBV7-9 and TRBJ2-3; 10 bases are a match to TRBD2. The CDR3 contains 15 residues. V lost 5 bases and J lost 0; bases outside the gene matches: 2. CDR1 is SEHNR, CDR2 FQNEAQ, per germline (reference sequence). The CDR3 loop is CASSQTSGSTDTQYF. The CDR3 nucleotides read TGTGCCAGCAGCCAGACTAGCGGGAGCACAGATACGCAGTATTTT.

This clonotype has a count of ten or more. The V call is TRBV6-1, the J call TRBJ2-5; D is perhaps TRBD1 (7 bases). Germline CDR1 and CDR2: MNHNS and SASEGT. V lost 6 bases and J lost 1, with 12 bases in between. CDR3 size: 14 residues. In DNA form, the CDR3 reads TGTGCCAGCAGCTCAGGGGGGCTCCAAGAGACCCAGTACTTC. Translation: CASSSGGLQETQYF.

In its sample, this clonotype was seen many times. This chain links TRBV11-3 with TRBJ2-5; no definite D call. Germline V CDR1 and CDR2: SGHNT, YENEEA. Trimming pared 7 bases from V and 0 bases from J, leaving 9 bases between. This CDR3 contains 13 residues. The CDR3 spells CASTMENQETQYF. CDR3 sequence (DNA): TGTGCCAGCACCATGGAAAACCAAGAGACCCAGTACTTC.

By proportion, this clonotype is medium-sized. The chain carries TRBV11-2 and TRBJ1-6, with a possible D match to TRBD1 (6 bases). The germline V and J ends were trimmed by 0 bases and 6 bases, with 9 bases remaining between them. CDR1 is SGHAT and CDR2 is FQNNGV in the germline V gene. The CDR3 totals 15 residues. This CDR3 reads CASSLESGANSPLHF. Here the CDR3 DNA reads TGTGCCAGCAGCTTAGAATCAGGGGCTAATTCACCCCTCCACTTT.

On this clonotype itself: The junction does not match germline at one end; this may be a read error. V usage is TRBV6-1 and J usage is TRBJ2-3, with 7 bases matching TRBD1. CDR1 and CDR2 from the germline V gene are MNHNS and SASEGT. This CDR3 is built from 17 residues. The CDR3 is CASRPQGEINRTDTQYF. CDR3 nucleotide sequence: TGTGCCAGCAGACCTCAGGGGGAGATAAACCGCACAGATACGCAGTATTTC.